A single sample is the source of the 13 T cell receptor beta chains below, sequenced in a study of shared clonotypes between healthy human individuals. Method: immunoSEQ multiplex PCR; TCRdb's copy keeps in-frame clones and lacks some. The table shows approximately 1,500,000 clones, with 98% occurring only once. The specimen sequenced was naive CD4+ T cells sorted from blood. Subset in this sample: CD45RA+ positively selected. These receptors came from a man aged 25-45 years in good health.

CDR3 loop: CASSTQTGMGEAFF. DNA of the CDR3: TGTGCCAGTAGTACCCAAACAGGGATGGGTGAAGCTTTCTTT. This chain connects TRBV19 to TRBJ1-1; TRBD1 might be the D (6 bases). The germline CDR1 and CDR2 sequences are LNHDA and SQIVND (reference sequence). The CDR3 is 14 residues long. With 4 bases removed from V and 7 bases from J, the gap between germline ends came to 16 bases.

The rearrangement joins TRBV25-1 to TRBJ2-6; D gene uncertain. Germline CDR1 MGHDK, CDR2 SYGVNS. The V and J ends lost 4 bases and 2 bases respectively, with 9 bases between them. The CDR3 extends over 15 amino acids. CDR3 loop: CASSGFFPGANVLTF. In DNA, the CDR3 is TGTGCCAGCAGTGGGTTCTTTCCTGGGGCCAACGTCCTGACTTTC.

Comment on this clone: The sample holds other DNA sequences that translate to the same CDR3. The V gene is TRBV11-2, the J gene TRBJ2-5; TRBD1 matches 7 bases. V was clipped by 4 bases and J by 2 bases; unmatched bases: 7. CDR3 length: 15 amino acids. In germline, CDR1 is SGHAT, CDR2 FQNNGV. The CDR3 loop is CASSSRDRAQETQYF. CDR3 DNA: TGTGCCAGCAGCTCTCGAGACAGGGCACAAGAGACCCAGTACTTC.

V is TRBV2 and J is TRBJ1-2; D may be TRBD1 (5 bases). The CDR3 covers 13 residues. The V and J ends lost 4 bases and 2 bases respectively, with 8 bases between them. Germline CDR1 reads SNHLY; CDR2 reads FYNNEI. CDR3 bases: TGTGCCAGCAGTGGGGACGGAAACTATGGCTACACCTTC. It translates to CASSGDGNYGYTF.

The chain carries TRBV20-1 and TRBJ2-3; the D gene is possibly TRBD1 (5 bases). There are 11 residues in the CDR3. Trimming took 8 bases from V and 1 from J, leaving 7 bases between them. Germline loops: CDR1 DFQATT, CDR2 SNEGSKA (reference sequence). CDR3 loop: CSLRGTDTQYF. In DNA, the CDR3 is TGCAGTCTCAGGGGCACAGATACGCAGTATTTT.

CDR3: CASSVSMTYEQYF. The CDR3 DNA is TGTGCCAGCAGTGTTTCTATGACCTACGAGCAGTACTTC. V is TRBV6-5 and J is TRBJ2-7; D is uncertain. CDR3 length: 13 amino acids. Trimming pared 5 bases from V and 2 bases from J, leaving 10 bases between. Germline V lookup: CDR1 MNHEY, CDR2 SVGAGI.

The chain couples TRBV7-2 to TRBJ2-7; D unresolved. The CDR3 runs 14 residues. Looked up from germline, CDR1 is SGHTA and CDR2 is FQGNSA. The V and J ends lost 5 bases and 1 base respectively, with 12 bases between them. The CDR3 region is CASSLTTESYEQYF. The CDR3 DNA is TGTGCCAGCAGCCTCACTACAGAATCCTACGAGCAGTACTTC.

V is TRBV6-1 and J is TRBJ2-1, with 10 bases matching TRBD2. The CDR3 is made up of 14 amino acids. V shed 5 bases, J shed 9 bases, and the junction held 7 bases outside the gene matches. Germline V gene lookup returns CDR1 MNHNS and CDR2 SASEGT. The CDR3 sequence: CASSFSGRAGEQFF. CDR3 DNA sequence: TGTGCCAGCAGTTTCAGCGGGAGGGCGGGTGAGCAGTTCTTC.

The chain employs TRBV5-1 and TRBJ2-6, with TRBD1 matching over 11 bases. The CDR3 is 19 residues long. The V gene end was trimmed by 1 base and the J gene end by 1 base; junction bases not matched to a gene: 7. Germline CDR1 reads SGHRS; CDR2 reads YFSETQ. CDR3 bases: TGCGCCAGCAGCTTGAAGGACAGGGGGCTTTGGTCTGGGGCCAACGTCCTGACTTTC. Amino acid sequence: CASSLKDRGLWSGANVLTF.

CDR3 in amino acids: CASSSLGRDGQETQYF. In DNA form, the CDR3 reads TGTGCCAGTAGTTCCCTCGGCCGGGACGGACAAGAGACCCAGTACTTC. The V and J genes are TRBV19 and TRBJ2-5, with D perhaps being TRBD1 or TRBD2 (5 bases each). V was trimmed by 5 bases and J by 2 bases, leaving 18 bases between them. From germline, CDR1 is LNHDA and CDR2 SQIVND (reference sequence). This CDR3 comprises 16 residues. Full variable domain (rest looked up from reference TRBV19 and TRBJ2-5): DGGITQSPKYLFRKEGQNVTLSCEQNLNHDAMYWYRQDPGQGLRLIYYSQIVNDFQKGDIAEGYSVSREKKESFPLTVTSAQKNPTAFYLCASSSLGRDGQETQYFGPGTRLLVL.

The CDR3 spells CASSLLRGYGYTF. In DNA, the CDR3 is TGTGCCAGCAGTTTATTGAGGGGATATGGCTACACCTTC. The chain uses TRBV27 and TRBJ1-2, with D perhaps TRBD1 (5 bases). V was trimmed by 1 base and J by 5 bases, leaving 8 bases between them. Germline assignment: CDR1 MNHEY and CDR2 SMNVEV (reference sequence). The CDR3 sequence is 13 residues long.

The genes are TRBV6-5 and TRBJ2-1; maybe TRBD1 (6 bases). The CDR3 is made up of 14 amino acids. Germline loops: CDR1 MNHEY, CDR2 SVGAGI. Trimming left V 4 bases short and J 6 bases short, with 13 bases between. The CDR3 sequence: CASSLQGSTNEQFF. The CDR3 nucleotides are TGTGCCAGCAGTTTACAGGGATCCACCAATGAGCAGTTCTTC.

The chain couples TRBV2 to TRBJ2-5; D perhaps matches TRBD2 (5 bases). The CDR3 runs 14 residues. Germline CDR1 and CDR2: SNHLY and FYNNEI. The V end was cut by 4 bases, the J end by 1 base, with 10 bases between. Here the CDR3 DNA reads TGTGCCAGCAGTGCCGAAAGCGGCCAAGAGACCCAGTACTTC. Amino acids: CASSAESGQETQYF. Together with reference TRBV2 and TRBJ2-5, the CDR3 gives the full variable domain: EPEVTQTPSHQVTQMGQEVILRCVPISNHLYFYWYRQILGQKVEFLVSFYNNEISEKSEIFDDQFSVERPDGSNFTLKIRSTKLEDSAMYFCASSAESGQETQYFGPGTRLLVL.